This is a list of T cell receptor beta chains from one sample in a study of shared clonotypes between healthy human individuals. The repertoire was sequenced with immunoSEQ multiplex PCR; TCRdb's copy has only in-frame clones and lacks some. Among some 360,000 clones listed, less than 75% were seen once. Sequencing was done on a sample of memory CD4+ T cells sorted from blood. Every receptor here comes from a man younger than 40 in good health. CDR3s include the opening cysteine and the closing phenylalanine or tryptophan. Fields, in order: clone size, J gene, D gene, V gene, CDR3 protein, CDR3 DNA. The D gene is left open where the match is weak. For some rows the clone size is stated as once, few or many, or as a class when expanded; others skip it.

NA,TRBJ2-2,TRBD1,TRBV28,CASKPGQGQTGELFF,TGTGCCAGCAAGCCGGGACAGGGACAAACCGGGGAGCTGTTTTTT
NA,TRBJ2-7,NA,TRBV28,CASSSMYSYEQYF,TGTGCCAGCAGTTCAATGTACTCCTACGAGCAGTACTTC
NA,TRBJ2-1,TRBD2,TRBV7-9,CASSLRSSGSRNEQFF,TGTGCCAGCAGCTTACGGTCTAGCGGGAGTCGGAATGAGCAGTTCTTC
NA,TRBJ1-1,TRBD1,TRBV18,CASSRDRGQKYTEAFF,TGTGCCAGCTCAAGGGACAGGGGGCAGAAGTACACTGAAGCTTTCTTT
few,TRBJ2-3,NA,TRBV5-5,CASSFFSGTGTDTQYF,TGTGCCAGCAGCTTTTTCTCTGGGACCGGAACAGATACGCAGTATTTT
NA,TRBJ2-1,TRBD2,TRBV28,CASTVAGGYNEQFF,TGTGCCAGCACAGTAGCGGGAGGCTACAATGAGCAGTTCTTC
NA,TRBJ2-7,NA,TRBV28,CASSPPGTINYEQYF,TGTGCCAGCAGCCCTCCCGGGACAATTAACTACGAGCAGTACTTC
NA,TRBJ2-1,NA,TRBV2,CASSPSGREGNEQFF,TGTGCCAGCAGCCCTTCTGGGAGAGAGGGCAATGAGCAGTTCTTC
NA,TRBJ2-7,TRBD1,TRBV10-3,CAISETPGTGPYEQYF,TGTGCCATCAGTGAGACCCCTGGGACAGGGCCCTACGAGCAGTACTTC
NA,TRBJ1-1,TRBD1,TRBV18,CASSQGQGGRAEAFF,TGTGCCAGCTCCCAGGGACAGGGAGGGCGGGCTGAAGCTTTCTTT
few,TRBJ2-1,NA,TRBV11-3,CASSHSSDEQFF,TGTGCCAGCAGCCATTCGAGTGATGAGCAGTTCTTC
few,TRBJ1-5,TRBD1,TRBV19,CASSLFTGGQGRQPQHF,TGTGCCAGTAGTCTATTTACTGGGGGACAGGGTCGTCAGCCCCAGCATTTT
NA,TRBJ2-1,NA,TRBV4-2,CASSQRAGGIGNEQFF,TGTGCCAGCAGCCAAAGAGCGGGCGGGATAGGCAATGAGCAGTTCTTC
NA,TRBJ2-7,NA,TRBV29-1,CSVEGLSYEQYF,TGCAGCGTTGAAGGACTATCCTACGAGCAGTACTTC
few,TRBJ1-1,NA,TRBV9,CASSAGTLGRTEAFF,TGTGCCAGCAGCGCCGGGACTCTGGGAAGGACTGAAGCTTTCTTT
NA,TRBJ2-7,TRBD1,TRBV6-1,CASVWDRVKQYF,TGTGCCAGCGTATGGGACAGGGTCAAGCAGTACTTC
NA,TRBJ2-5,NA,TRBV28,CASSLVPLRQETQYF,TGTGCCAGCAGTTTAGTTCCCCTTCGGCAAGAGACCCAGTACTTC
NA,TRBJ2-5,NA,TRBV11-2,CASSFGQSAKGETQYF,TGTGCCAGCAGCTTCGGACAGTCGGCTAAAGGGGAGACCCAGTACTTC
NA,TRBJ2-1,TRBD2,TRBV7-9,CASSPRTSGRWGEQFF,TGTGCCAGCAGCCCCCGGACTAGCGGGAGGTGGGGTGAGCAGTTCTTC
many,TRBJ2-7,TRBD2,TRBV15,CATSSSRGLAGNEQYF,TGTGCCACCAGCAGTTCCCGCGGGCTAGCGGGAAACGAGCAGTACTTC
few,TRBJ2-3,TRBD2,TRBV11-2,CASSLIALAGVDTQYF,TGTGCCAGCAGCCTGATTGCCCTAGCGGGAGTGGATACGCAGTATTTT
NA,TRBJ2-7,TRBD1,TRBV27,CASSLRGQGSYEQYF,TGTGCCAGCAGTTTAAGGGGGCAGGGGTCCTACGAGCAGTACTTC
once,TRBJ2-1,NA,TRBV30,CAWVRNPGKMSYNEQFF,TGTGCCTGGGTAAGGAACCCAGGGAAAATGTCCTACAATGAGCAGTTCTTC
NA,TRBJ2-7,NA,TRBV23-1,CASSQVLRTPPYYEQYF,TGCGCCAGCAGTCAAGTCCTCCGGACACCACCCTACTACGAGCAGTACTTC
NA,TRBJ2-2,TRBD1,TRBV18,CASSDGTGDTGELFF,TGTGCCAGCTCAGACGGGACAGGGGACACCGGGGAGCTGTTTTTT
NA,TRBJ2-5,NA,TRBV18,CASSPPGIQETQYF,TGTGCCAGCTCACCACCGGGGATACAAGAGACCCAGTACTTC
NA,TRBJ2-2,NA,TRBV19,CASSIRQTTGELFF,TGTGCCAGTAGTATTAGGCAGACGACCGGGGAGCTGTTTTTT
NA,TRBJ2-7,NA,TRBV5-1,CASSLRAPTQRQSYEQYF,TGCGCCAGCAGCTTGCGGGCACCAACCCAGCGCCAATCCTACGAGCAGTACTTC
few,TRBJ1-3,NA,TRBV7-2,CASSTSSGNTIYF,TGTGCCAGCAGCACGTCCTCTGGAAACACCATATATTTT
few,TRBJ2-5,NA,TRBV10-1,CASSEGIGAQETQYF,TGCGCCAGCAGTGAGGGGATCGGGGCTCAAGAGACCCAGTACTTC
few,TRBJ2-6,NA,TRBV7-2,CASSPMTGTSGANVLTF,TGTGCCAGCAGCCCTATGACAGGAACCTCTGGGGCCAACGTCCTGACTTTC
NA,TRBJ2-2,NA,TRBV7-2,CASSLLSWDTGELFF,TGTGCCAGCAGCCTACTTTCTTGGGACACCGGGGAGCTGTTTTTT
NA,TRBJ2-6,NA,TRBV27,CASSFSARGGSGANVLTF,TGTGCCAGCAGTTTTTCAGCAAGAGGGGGCTCTGGGGCCAACGTCCTGACTTTC
NA,TRBJ2-3,NA,TRBV7-6,CASSLAPNTNPTDTQYF,TGTGCCAGCAGCTTAGCCCCCAATACAAACCCCACAGATACGCAGTATTTT
NA,TRBJ2-7,NA,TRBV30,CAWSVAWGCEQYF,TGTGCCTGGAGTGTGGCGTGGGGGTGCGAGCAGTACTTC
few,TRBJ1-5,NA,TRBV9,CASSGGFNQPQHF,TGTGCCAGCAGCGGAGGATTCAATCAGCCCCAGCATTTT
NA,TRBJ2-2,TRBD1,TRBV7-6,CASSLRDRVDTGELFF,TGTGCCAGCAGCTTAAGGGACAGGGTGGACACCGGGGAGCTGTTTTTT
NA,TRBJ2-6,TRBD2,TRBV4-3,CASSQGTSGRGSGANVLTF,TGCGCCAGCAGCCAAGGAACTAGCGGGAGGGGCTCTGGGGCCAACGTCCTGACTTTC
NA,TRBJ2-7,TRBD2,TRBV4-2,CASSQDASGEYEQYF,TGTGCCAGCAGCCAAGATGCTAGCGGGGAGTACGAGCAGTACTTC
NA,TRBJ2-1,NA,TRBV18,CASSPKAGWALLFF,TGTGCCAGCTCACCAAAAGCGGGCTGGGCCCTGCTGTTCTTC
few,TRBJ2-7,NA,TRBV15,CATSRVTGNSYEQYF,TGTGCCACCAGCAGAGTAACGGGGAACTCCTACGAGCAGTACTTC
NA,TRBJ2-7,NA,TRBV5-8,CASSSRGGQGYEQYF,TGTGCCAGCAGCTCACGGGGAGGACAAGGGTACGAGCAGTACTTC
NA,TRBJ2-7,TRBD2,TRBV11-2,CASSLVVGLADSYEQYF,TGTGCCAGCAGCTTAGTTGTTGGTCTAGCGGACTCCTACGAGCAGTACTTC
NA,TRBJ2-5,NA,TRBV7-8,CASSGSQGWVETQYF,TGTGCCAGCAGTGGGTCACAGGGTTGGGTTGAGACCCAGTACTTC
NA,TRBJ2-2,TRBD2,TRBV7-6,CASSPQTGLAGYTGELFF,TGTGCCAGCAGCCCTCAGACCGGACTAGCGGGGTACACCGGGGAGCTGTTTTTT
NA,TRBJ1-1,TRBD1,TRBV19,CASRNNRGPSMNTEAFF,TGTGCCAGTAGGAATAACAGGGGGCCCTCCATGAACACTGAAGCTTTCTTT
NA,TRBJ2-4,NA,TRBV18,CASSPAEVQYF,TGTGCCAGCTCACCTGCGGAGGTTCAGTACTTC
once,TRBJ2-3,TRBD2,TRBV5-1,CASNPSGVSTDTQYF,TGCGCCAGCAATCCTAGCGGGGTTAGCACAGATACGCAGTATTTT
NA,TRBJ1-1,NA,TRBV9,CASSSQLGNTEAFF,TGTGCCAGCAGCTCCCAGCTAGGGAACACTGAAGCTTTCTTT
NA,TRBJ2-7,NA,TRBV19,CASSLQNGGSYEQYF,TGTGCCAGTAGTCTCCAAAATGGGGGCTCCTACGAGCAGTACTTC
NA,TRBJ2-3,NA,TRBV15,CATSQAGIGVDTQYF,TGTGCCACCAGCCAGGCGGGAATTGGGGTAGATACGCAGTATTTT
NA,TRBJ1-1,NA,TRBV6-5,CASSYSGQLNTEAFF,TGTGCCAGCAGTTACTCCGGACAGCTGAACACTGAAGCTTTCTTT
NA,TRBJ2-7,NA,TRBV28,CASSFPGPLGEQYF,TGTGCCAGCAGTTTCCCGGGGCCCCTCGGCGAGCAGTACTTC
NA,TRBJ2-7,TRBD1,TRBV5-1,CASSPRDRGNEQYF,TGCGCCAGCAGCCCCCGGGACAGGGGGAACGAGCAGTACTTC
NA,TRBJ2-3,NA,TRBV7-9,CASSLRAASTDTQYF,TGTGCCAGCAGCTTAAGGGCGGCTAGCACAGATACGCAGTATTTT
once,TRBJ2-2,TRBD2,TRBV10-3,CAAGGRAGGGELFF,TGTGCCGCCGGCGGGAGGGCCGGCGGCGGGGAGCTGTTTTTT
few,TRBJ2-1,TRBD2,TRBV6-5,CASSYSPEDGRIF,TGTGCCAGCAGTTACTCCCCCGAAGACGGGAGGATCTTC
NA,TRBJ2-2,NA,TRBV27,CASSRLRASTGELFF,TGTGCCAGCAGTCGACTACGTGCTAGCACCGGGGAGCTGTTTTTT